The TCR beta chain under discussion was sequenced for a study of shared T cell receptors in the human thymus. The CDR3 covers 12 residues. The germline gives CDR1 SNHLY, CDR2 FYNNEI. The V and J ends lost 4 bases and 8 bases, in that order; junction bases with no gene match: 4. The table came from immunoSEQ multiplex PCR; TCRdb's copy has only in-frame clones and leaves some out. The repertoire has more than 550,000 clones, approximately 85% of them found once; the top ten carry around 0.0094%. The data were also submitted as part of a second study, on human thymus T cells. According to that study: Corrective surgery for congenital heart defects was being performed on the healthy Finnish infants who were the donors. Surgeons resected thymus tissue during corrective heart surgery. There appeared to be biased usage of V and J genes in thymic and blood repertoires. Related research has reported that thymic repertoires overlap highly among unrelated individuals.

The V call is TRBV2, the J call TRBJ1-2, with TRBD1 identical over 7 bases. Sequencing was carried out using thymocytes. The TCR originated in a girl less than two years old with a congenital heart defect. Here the CDR3 reads CASSVDRDGYTF. CDR3 DNA: TGTGCCAGCAGTGTAGACAGGGACGGCTACACCTTC.